This TCR beta chain appears in the sequencing data of a study of T-cell reconstitution after alpha-beta-depleted transplantation in children. It was with unique molecular identifiers that the TCRbeta library was prepared. One entry per CDR3 protein results from TCRdb running MiXCR on the PCR reads. The table has 190,000 or so distinct CDR3 sequences, 6.5% to 7.5% seen once. In this sample, this clonotype turned up many times. The receptor was derived from a human donor who donated a stem cell graft to a child with Wiskott-Aldrich syndrome. The material was PBMCs from the stem cell graft donor, obtained from the stem cell graft.

The CDR3 is CASSLAVSQETQYF. The CDR3 DNA follows: TGTGCCAGCAGTTTAGCTGTCAGCCAAGAGACCCAGTACTTC. This sequence joins TRBV12-3 or TRBV12-4 and TRBJ2-5; D unclear. The CDR3 loop spans 14 amino acids. V was pared by 0 bases and J by 1 base, with 6 bases between.